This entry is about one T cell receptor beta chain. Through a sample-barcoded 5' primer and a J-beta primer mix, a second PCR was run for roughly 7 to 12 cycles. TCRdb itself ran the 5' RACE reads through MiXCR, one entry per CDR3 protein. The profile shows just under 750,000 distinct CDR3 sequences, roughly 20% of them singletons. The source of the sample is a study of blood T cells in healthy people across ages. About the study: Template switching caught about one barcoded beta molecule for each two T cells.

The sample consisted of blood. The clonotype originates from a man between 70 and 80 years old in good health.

The CDR3 region is CASSRQEKRENIQYF. The CDR3 DNA reads TGTGCCAGCAGTCGACAGGAGAAACGCGAAAACATTCAGTACTTC. The chain carries TRBV6-6 and TRBJ2-4; a weak D match, TRBD1 (6 bases). V was cut by 5 bases and J by 5 bases, with 16 bases left in between. The germline V gene has CDR1 MNHNY and CDR2 SVGAGI (reference sequence). The CDR3 runs 15 residues.